What follows is one TCR beta chain and its context. The antigen it recognizes is unknown. Within one base of it there is no much larger clone, and no base qualities were kept. T-cell subsets were not sorted, so the analysis was performed on bulk bone marrow. TCR beta CDR3 regions were immunosequenced from bone marrow of over nine myelodysplastic syndrome patients before and after hypomethylating agent therapy. For longitudinal repertoire tracking, a baseline bone marrow plus two to three bone marrows at different post-treatment timepoints were contributed by each patient. Genomic DNA was isolated from whole bone marrow, and DNA quality was assessed with TapeStation, NanoDrop OneC and PicoGreen assays. This entry comes from a study of hypomethylating agent response in myelodysplastic syndrome (TCRdb year 2021). As for the study more broadly: The hypomethylating agents azacitidine (about 75% of the 11) or decitabine (3 of 11) were used to treat the patients. Complete response or hematologic improvement was achieved by six patients, and roughly five patients were classified as non-responders. Complete response or hematologic improvement counted as response, and patients meeting neither criterion were classed as non-responders. Among the myelodysplastic syndrome patients in the cohort, under 10 were male and 2 were female. The most frequent mutation was TET2, found in 5 of 11 patients. A mean patient age of around 70 +/- 6 years was recorded, and a diploid cytogenetic profile was observed most commonly. The paper as a whole reports these results and caveats: No significant change in richness, rarefaction diversity or clonality was detected after hypomethylating agent treatment, either across all patients or within response groups. Possible recognition of novel MDS antigens by the shared GLIPH2 clusters was not confirmed, and experimental validation of that possible recognition is needed. The healthy control donors were not matched in age to the MDS patients, and this mismatch could have affected the comparison between MDS and healthy donors. Only about a dozen patients were analyzed, so the cohort was small. Novel clonotypes emerged more often in responders, while non-responders showed more contracted clonotypes after treatment.

The germline V gene encodes CDR1 SGDLS and CDR2 YYNGEE. V ends up 0 bases short and J 5 bases short, with an unmatched junction base count of 9. Reading from cysteine to phenylalanine, the CDR3 counts 16 amino acids. The retained sequence is limited to the CDR3, 48 bases, with the frame set at the first base. Library prep was done by the immunoSEQ multiplex PCR assay. Sequencing was run at survey resolution with two replicates of about 200 ng each, for a total of approximately 400 ng of DNA per sample. Rearranged TCRB sequences in genomic DNA were detected with the hsTCRB kit using multiplex PCR primers targeting V and J genes. The CDR3 region was amplified in a first PCR of approximately 33 cycles using the QIAGEN Multiplex PCR Kit. Sample barcodes and Illumina adapters were added to each replicate in a roughly 8-cycle second PCR. A QuantStudio 6 together with the KAPA library quantification kit was used to quantify the pooled libraries. About 15 pM of pooled libraries was sequenced on an Illumina MiSeq using 156-cycle single-end reads and a 15-cycle index read. In the source study's methods: Of some 170,000 unique clonotypes, roughly 1.6% were flagged by VDJdb annotation as previously reported viral-epitope-specific clonotypes. Raw reads were processed by the immunoSEQ Data Assistant and immunoSEQ Analyzer into normalized, annotated TCRB repertoires. BioAnalyzer and version 0.6.5 of the immunarch R package were the tools used for clonotype analysis. Richness was estimated after downsampling every repertoire to the clone count of the smallest repertoire. Clonotypes were categorized as expanded, contracted or novel by Fisher's exact tests, where a novel clonotype had zero frequency before treatment. GLIPH2 clustered significantly changed CDR3 beta sequences using simulation_depth=1000 and kmer_min_depth=3, excluding CDR3s shorter than five residues. TCRdb re-hosts the immuneACCESS table, in-frame sequences only. Its copies lack some clones; in the studies checked, an unresolved V gene accounts for under half of them, and the cause for the rest is not known. V, J and clone size derive from that table, while D and trimming were established from the DNA sequence. The sample table contains about 6,200 clones; only one count was recorded for more than 80% of them. The ten largest clones add up to around a quarter of the sample.

The sequencing here drew on bone marrow, taken before or after starting hypomethylating agent treatment for myelodysplastic syndrome (not recorded which). This TCR derives from a human donor with myelodysplastic syndrome. The receptor chain draws on TRBV9 and TRBJ2-5; 8 of the junction bases match TRBD2. The CDR3 amino acid sequence is: CASSVAVGGAGETQYF. At the DNA level, the sequence is TGTGCCAGCAGCGTAGCTGTCGGGGGGGCAGGGGAGACCCAGTACTTC.